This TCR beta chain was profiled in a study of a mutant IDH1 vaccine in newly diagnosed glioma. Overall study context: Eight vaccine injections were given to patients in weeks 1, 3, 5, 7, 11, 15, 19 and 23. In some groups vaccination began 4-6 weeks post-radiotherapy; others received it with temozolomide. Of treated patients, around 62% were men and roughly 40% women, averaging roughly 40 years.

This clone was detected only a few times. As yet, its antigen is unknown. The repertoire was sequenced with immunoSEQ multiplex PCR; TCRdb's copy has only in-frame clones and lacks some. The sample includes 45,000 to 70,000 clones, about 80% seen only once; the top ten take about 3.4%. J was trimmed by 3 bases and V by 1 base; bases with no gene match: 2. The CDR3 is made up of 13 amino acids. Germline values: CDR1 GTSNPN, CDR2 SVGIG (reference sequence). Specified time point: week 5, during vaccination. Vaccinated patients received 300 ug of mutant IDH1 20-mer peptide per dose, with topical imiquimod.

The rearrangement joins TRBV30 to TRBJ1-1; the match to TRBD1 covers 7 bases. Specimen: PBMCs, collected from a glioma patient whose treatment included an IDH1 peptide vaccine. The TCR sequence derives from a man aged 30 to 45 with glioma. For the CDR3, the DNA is TGTGCCTGGAGTGGACAGGGATACACTGAAGCTTTCTTT. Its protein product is CAWSGQGYTEAFF.